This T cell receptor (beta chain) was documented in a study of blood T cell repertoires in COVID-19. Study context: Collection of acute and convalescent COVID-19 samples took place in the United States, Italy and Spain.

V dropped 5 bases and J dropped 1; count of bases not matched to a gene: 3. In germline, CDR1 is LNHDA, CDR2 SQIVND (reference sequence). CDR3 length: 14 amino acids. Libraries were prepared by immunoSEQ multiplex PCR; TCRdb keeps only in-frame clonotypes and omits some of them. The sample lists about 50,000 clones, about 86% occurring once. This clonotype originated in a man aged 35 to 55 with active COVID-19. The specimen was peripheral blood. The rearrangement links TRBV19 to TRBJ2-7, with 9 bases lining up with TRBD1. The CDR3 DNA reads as TGTGCCAGTAGTCTGGGACAGGGATCCTACGAGCAGTACTTC. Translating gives CASSLGQGSYEQYF.